The subject of this entry is one TCR beta chain. As handled by the study authors: Amplification of reference gene primers was used by the study to estimate nucleated cell counts. This table comes from immunoSEQ multiplex PCR, and its TCRdb copy is limited to in-frame clones, with some not included. V and J calls and clone size come straight from that table; D and trimming were deduced from the DNA. Of around 130,000 clones detected, 65% to 85% appear once; the ten largest clones hold about 18%. This sample is part of a study of blood T cell repertoires in COVID-19. Across the study: From the United States, Italy and Spain came samples of acute and convalescent COVID-19. Sample material is recorded as cDNA or gDNA derived from T cells, B-cell-depleted T cells, or PBMCs.

The germline V and J ends were trimmed by 6 bases and 0 bases, with 17 bases remaining between them. This CDR3 is 16 amino acids long. Germline V CDR1 and CDR2: SNHLY, FYNNEI. This sequence joins TRBV2 and TRBJ1-1, with a possible D match to TRBD1 (6 bases). This TCR was sampled from a woman at least 80 years old with acute or convalescent COVID-19. Sequencing input: peripheral blood. CDR3 amino acids: CASRVTGLKLNTEAFF. The CDR3 DNA follows: TGTGCCAGCAGAGTCACAGGGTTGAAACTGAACACTGAAGCTTTCTTT. Together with reference TRBV2 and TRBJ1-1, the CDR3 gives the full variable domain: EPEVTQTPSHQVTQMGQEVILRCVPISNHLYFYWYRQILGQKVEFLVSFYNNEISEKSEIFDDQFSVERPDGSNFTLKIRSTKLEDSAMYFCASRVTGLKLNTEAFFGQGTRLTVV.